The source of this TCR beta chain is a study of blood T cells in healthy people across ages. Study information: About one barcoded beta molecule per two T cells came from capture by template switching.

Using a J-beta primer mix together with a sample-barcoded 5' primer, a second PCR was run for roughly 7 to 12 cycles. Each cDNA molecule carried a tag from a template-switch adaptor that contained 12 random nucleotides. TCRdb independently ran MiXCR on the 5' RACE reads; one entry per CDR3 protein. The sample contains around 690,000 distinct CDR3 sequences, under 65% of which appear only once. Whole-study results and caveats: Researchers report that TCR beta diversity correlated strongly with naive T cell percentage. Any conclusive comparison of naive versus antigen-experienced cells was prevented by using unsorted PBMCs.

As concerns this clonotype: Antigen: not known.

Sequencing was carried out using blood. The clonotype comes from a man aged 60-69 years in good health.

Written as DNA, the CDR3 is TGTGCCAGCGGCCCGGGACTAGCGGGATGGTGGGAGACCCAGTACTTC. It encodes CASGPGLAGWWETQYF. The chain is built from TRBV7-2 and TRBJ2-5; 13 positions agree with TRBD2. V was pared by 8 bases and J by 5 bases, with 11 bases of the junction left unmatched. CDR3 length: 16 residues. Germline loops: CDR1 SGHTA, CDR2 FQGNSA.